A single sample gave rise to the 20 T cell receptor beta chains below, sequenced in a study of early T cells in non-severe SARS-CoV-2 infection. TCRdb analysed the 5' RACE reads with MiXCR anew, one entry per CDR3 protein. The sample includes tens of thousands of distinct CDR3 sequences, under 15% seen only once; the top ten take about 4.7%. The sequencing input was whole blood. The origin of the receptors is an adult who was a healthcare worker with PCR-confirmed SARS-CoV-2 infection or an uninfected control (not recorded which).

The sample holds a few counts of this clonotype. The rearrangement links TRBV5-1 to TRBJ2-3; D uncertain. CDR3 length: 14 amino acids. CDR1 and CDR2 from the germline V gene are SGHRS and YFSETQ. V was pared by 2 bases and J by 2 bases, with 9 bases between. This CDR3 reads CASSFNSPTDTQYF. CDR3 in DNA: TGCGCCAGCAGCTTTAACTCCCCCACAGATACGCAGTATTTT.

There are a few counts of this clonotype. The rearrangement uses TRBV2 and TRBJ2-5; possibly TRBD2 for D (6 bases). Germline V gene lookup returns CDR1 SNHLY and CDR2 FYNNEI. Trimming pared 3 bases from V and 7 bases from J, leaving 12 bases between. The CDR3 totals 13 residues. CDR3 in amino acids: CASSESRGGTQYF. Written as DNA, the CDR3 is TGTGCCAGCAGTGAGTCGCGGGGAGGGACCCAGTACTTC.

This clonotype was seen at least ten times. The chain employs TRBV25-1 and TRBJ2-7; 7 nucleotides align to TRBD2. Germline-derived CDR1 and CDR2 are MGHDK and SYGVNS. The junction had 5 bases not matched to a gene; V was cut back by 2 bases and J by 4 bases. The CDR3 contains 14 residues. CDR3: CASSERGGIYEQYF. The CDR3 nucleotides read TGTGCCAGCAGTGAACGGGGAGGGATATACGAGCAGTACTTC.

This clonotype was recorded at least ten times. The chain uses TRBV6-5 and TRBJ2-7; TRBD2 matches at 11 bases. There are 17 residues in the CDR3. V gave up 4 bases and J gave up 2 bases; unmatched junction bases: 10. The germline CDR1 and CDR2 sequences are MNHEY and SVGAGI. In nucleotides, the CDR3 is TGTGCCAGCAGTTTACGAGCCGGGACTAGCGGTCCCTACGAGCAGTACTTC. Protein sequence: CASSLRAGTSGPYEQYF.

This clonotype has ten or more counts. The V call is TRBV5-1, the J call TRBJ2-7, with 8 nucleotides matching TRBD1. Trimming cost V 6 bases and J 2 bases; bases outside gene matches: 7. Germline CDR1 is SGHRS and CDR2 is YFSETQ. The CDR3 covers 14 residues. The CDR3 loop reads CASTPMTGAYEQYF. CDR3 DNA sequence: TGCGCCAGCACACCGATGACAGGGGCCTACGAGCAGTACTTC.

This clonotype has a count of ten or more. CDR3 DNA sequence: TGCGCCAGCACATCGGGACAGGGCACAGATACGCAGTATTTT. Translation: CASTSGQGTDTQYF. The chain couples TRBV5-1 to TRBJ2-3, with 8 bases lining up with TRBD1. The CDR3 sequence is 14 residues long. V shed 6 bases, J shed 1 base, and the junction held 4 bases outside the gene matches. CDR1 and CDR2 from the germline V gene are SGHRS and YFSETQ.

A note on this clonotype: Possible read error: a much larger clone is one base away. No conserved phenylalanine or tryptophan is present at the end of the CDR3, so a read error is the likely explanation. V gene TRBV18 combines with J gene TRBJ1-1; a possible D gene is TRBD1 (6 bases). There are 13 residues in the CDR3. The V end was cut by 5 bases, the J end by 2 bases, with 9 bases between. Germline CDR1 reads KGHSH; CDR2 reads LQKENI. The CDR3 nucleotides are TGTGCCAGCTCAGGACAGTTCAACACTGAAGCTTTCCTT. Translating it yields CASSGQFNTEAFL.

This clonotype was counted many times. The CDR3 DNA sequence: TGTGCCAGCAGCTTAGATTTTACTAGTGGAGAGACCCAGTACTTC. Translated: CASSLDFTSGETQYF. The V and J genes are TRBV11-2 and TRBJ2-5, with a weak D call TRBD2 (5 bases). Germline CDR1 and CDR2: SGHAT and FQNNGV. The CDR3 is made up of 15 amino acids. With 0 bases removed from V and 4 bases from J, the gap between germline ends came to 12 bases.

This clonotype was counted many times. The chain uses TRBV18 and TRBJ1-5; D perhaps matches TRBD1 (6 bases). V lost 3 bases to trimming and J lost 7 bases, with 10 bases between them. The germline CDR1 and CDR2 sequences are KGHSH and LQKENI. This CDR3 has 13 residues. The CDR3 DNA sequence: TGTGCCAGCTCACCGACCGACAGGCAGCCCCAGCATTTT. It specifies CASSPTDRQPQHF.

This clonotype was counted ten times or more. The V call is TRBV11-2, the J call TRBJ2-3; 8 bases map to TRBD1. The CDR3 runs 14 residues. With 1 base clipped from V and 4 bases from J, the junction kept 1 base outside the gene matches. CDR1 SGHAT and CDR2 FQNNGV come from the germline V gene. The CDR3 here is CASSLGTGSDTQYF. As DNA, the CDR3 is TGTGCCAGCAGCTTAGGGACAGGGTCAGATACGCAGTATTTT.

This clonotype appeared a few times. The rearrangement links TRBV18 to TRBJ2-3; D possibly corresponds to TRBD1 (5 bases). The V and J ends lost 0 bases and 2 bases respectively, with 9 bases between them. This CDR3 comprises 15 residues. The germline V gene has CDR1 KGHSH and CDR2 LQKENI. DNA of the CDR3: TGTGCCAGCTCACCACCGGCAGGGCACACAGATACGCAGTATTTT. Encoded protein: CASSPPAGHTDTQYF.

This sequence joins TRBV5-6 and TRBJ1-4; TRBD1 might be the D (5 bases). Trimming removed 4 bases from V and 4 bases from J, with 14 bases in between. The CDR3 has 15 amino acids. CDR1 SGHDT and CDR2 YYEEEE come from the germline V gene. CDR3 sequence (DNA): TGTGCCAGCAGCATCCAGGGTCTTGGTAATGAAAAACTGTTTTTT. Amino acids: CASSIQGLGNEKLFF.

The table lists this clonotype with many counts. The chain has TRBV9 and TRBJ2-1; D remains unclear. Trimming cost V 0 bases and J 13 bases, with 17 bases left between them. The CDR3 is made up of 14 amino acids. The germline V gene has CDR1 SGDLS and CDR2 YYNGEE. CDR3 DNA: TGTGCCAGCAGCGTAGCTACAAGAGCCGACGCCCAGTTCTTC. Translation: CASSVATRADAQFF.

The gene calls are TRBV7-3 and TRBJ2-7; tentatively, D is TRBD2 (5 bases). V lost 1 base, J lost 7 bases, and 11 bases lay in between. CDR3 size: 13 residues. CDR1 and CDR2 from the germline V gene are SGHTA and FQGTGA. CDR3 amino acids: CASSLNGGEEQYF. The CDR3 DNA reads as TGTGCCAGCAGCTTAAACGGAGGAGAGGAGCAGTACTTC. Complete variable domain (other parts from reference TRBV7-3 and TRBJ2-7): GAGVSQTPSNKVTEKGKYVELRCDPISGHTALYWYRQSLGQGPEFLIYFQGTGAADDSGLPNDRFFAVRPEGSVSTLKIQRTERGDSAVYLCASSLNGGEEQYFGPGTRLTVT.

This clonotype was observed a few times. The chain is built from TRBV7-9 and TRBJ2-5; TRBD1 is a possible D gene (6 bases). Deletions cut 5 bases from V and 5 bases from J, with 12 bases between. Germline V lookup: CDR1 SEHNR, CDR2 FQNEAQ (reference sequence). The CDR3 has 13 amino acids. The CDR3 DNA sequence: TGTGCCAGCAGCGAGACAGGTCCCGAGACCCAGTACTTC. Its translation: CASSETGPETQYF.

This clonotype was detected many times. This chain links TRBV2 with TRBJ2-7; tentative D call: TRBD1 (6 bases). Germline loops: CDR1 SNHLY, CDR2 FYNNEI. Trimming pared 6 bases from V and 2 bases from J, leaving 14 bases between. This CDR3 region has 14 residues. The CDR3 coding sequence is TGTGCCAGCAGGGGGACACGAACTACCTACGAGCAGTACTTC. Its translation is CASRGTRTTYEQYF. Full variable domain (outside the CDR3, taken from reference TRBV2 and TRBJ2-7): EPEVTQTPSHQVTQMGQEVILRCVPISNHLYFYWYRQILGQKVEFLVSFYNNEISEKSEIFDDQFSVERPDGSNFTLKIRSTKLEDSAMYFCASRGTRTTYEQYFGPGTRLTVT.

As to this clonotype: At one boundary the junction diverges from the germline segment, which might be a read error. The chain is built from TRBV18 and TRBJ1-1, with 12 bases fitting TRBD1. Germline values: CDR1 KGHSH, CDR2 LQKENI. This CDR3 has 16 residues. CDR3 in amino acids: CASTPGTGGMNTEAFF. The CDR3 DNA reads TGTGCCAGCACACCCGGGACAGGGGGCATGAACACTGAAGCTTTCTTT.

The genes are TRBV6-2 or TRBV6-3 and TRBJ1-5; D remains unclear. The CDR3 spans 13 residues. CDR1 and CDR2 (germline): MNHEY, SVGEGT. Deletions cut 7 bases from V and 5 bases from J, with 12 bases between. The CDR3 DNA reads as TGTGCCAGCACAGTATTTGAGGATCAGCCCCAGCATTTT. This codes for CASTVFEDQPQHF.

This clonotype occurred a few times. The chain joins TRBV19 to TRBJ1-4, with unresolved D. The V end was cut by 9 bases, the J end by 7 bases, with 21 bases between. CDR1 is LNHDA and CDR2 is SQIVND in the germline V gene (reference sequence). The CDR3 extends over 15 amino acids. The CDR3: CASNNLPGSSEKLFF. In DNA, the CDR3 is TGTGCCAGCAATAACCTCCCAGGATCGAGTGAAAAACTGTTTTTT.

The chain is built from TRBV30 and TRBJ2-3, with TRBD1 identical over 8 bases. The CDR3 has 15 amino acids. The junction had 10 bases not matched to a gene; V was cut back by 4 bases and J by 4 bases. Germline V gene sequence: CDR1 GTSNPN, CDR2 SVGIG (reference sequence). CDR3 bases: TGTGCCTGGATCAGACAGGGGACGGGGTCAGATACGCAGTATTTT. As protein: CAWIRQGTGSDTQYF. The full variable domain, its missing parts supplied by reference TRBV30 and TRBJ2-3, is SQTIHQWPATLVQPVGSPLSLECTVEGTSNPNLYWYRQAAGRGLQLLFYSVGIGQISSEVPQNLSASRPQDRQFILSSKKLLLSDSGFYLCAWIRQGTGSDTQYFGPGTRLTVL.